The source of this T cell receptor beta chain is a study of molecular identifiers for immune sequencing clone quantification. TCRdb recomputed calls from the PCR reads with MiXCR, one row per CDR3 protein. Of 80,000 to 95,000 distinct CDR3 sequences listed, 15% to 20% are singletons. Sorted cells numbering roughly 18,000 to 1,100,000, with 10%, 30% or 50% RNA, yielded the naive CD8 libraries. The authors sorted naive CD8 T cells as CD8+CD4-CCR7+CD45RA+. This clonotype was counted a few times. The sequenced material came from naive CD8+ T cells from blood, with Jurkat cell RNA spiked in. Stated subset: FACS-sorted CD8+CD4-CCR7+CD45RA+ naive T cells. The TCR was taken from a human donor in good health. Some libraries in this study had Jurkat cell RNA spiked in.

In DNA, the CDR3 is TGTGCCAGCAGTTCTCAAGCGGAGACCACAGATACGCAGTATTTT. It encodes CASSSQAETTDTQYF. This chain connects TRBV27 to TRBJ2-3; TRBD2 might be the D (5 bases). Germline lookup yields CDR1 MNHEY and CDR2 SMNVEV (reference sequence). This CDR3 spans 15 amino acids. V lost 4 bases to trimming and J lost 2 bases, with 13 bases between them.